These T cell receptor beta chains were read from a single sample in a study of resident and recirculating memory T cells in vitiligo. Sequencing was performed with immunoSEQ multiplex PCR; in TCRdb, only in-frame clones are kept and a portion is missing. The sample has 75,000 to 85,000 clones; about 90% are singletons. The specimen was blood. Receptors were obtained from a male donor with vitiligo. Each CDR3 is given with its conserved first and last residue. D genes are given only for firm matches. Size is stated for part of the rows, as once, few or many counts, or as a class when the clone is expanded.

D gene	clone size	V gene	J gene	CDR3 DNA	CDR3 protein
.	.	TRBV15	TRBJ1-2	TGTGCCACCAGCAGAGATCCGAGGGCAGAGGAGTATGGCTACACCTTC	CATSRDPRAEEYGYTF
.	.	TRBV5-8	TRBJ1-5	TGTGCCAGCAGATCTTATAGCAATCAGCCCCAGCATTTT	CASRSYSNQPQHF
TRBD2	.	TRBV27	TRBJ2-7	TGTGCCAGCAGTTTTAGCGGGACTAACTACGAGCAGTACTTC	CASSFSGTNYEQYF
TRBD1	.	TRBV7-9	TRBJ2-7	TGTGCCAGCAGCTCGGGACAGACGCCCGCCTACGAGCAGTACTTC	CASSSGQTPAYEQYF
.	few	TRBV2	TRBJ1-1	TGTGCCAGCACCGGGGATGTGAACACTGAAGCTTTCTTT	CASTGDVNTEAFF
.	.	TRBV7-7	TRBJ2-1	TGTGCCAGCAGCTTAGCCCTAGAAGATGAGCAGTTCTTC	CASSLALEDEQFF
TRBD2	.	TRBV7-8	TRBJ2-5	TGTGCCAGCAGCCCTAGCGGGAGGAGAGAGACCCAGTACTTC	CASSPSGRRETQYF
TRBD2	.	TRBV6-1	TRBJ2-7	TGTGCCAGCAGGGGGACTAGCGGGAGCTACGAGCAGTACTTC	CASRGTSGSYEQYF
.	.	TRBV9	TRBJ2-7	TGTGCCAGCAGCGTAGTGGGCGGGCCTTCCTACGAGCAGTACTTC	CASSVVGGPSYEQYF
.	.	TRBV7-8	TRBJ2-1	TGTGCCAGCACCGACCATCGGGAGCCGAGGAATGAGCAGTTCTTC	CASTDHREPRNEQFF
TRBD2	few	TRBV7-2	TRBJ2-3	TGTGCCAGCAGCTTACAAGCGGGAGCTGGCACAGATACGCAGTATTTT	CASSLQAGAGTDTQYF
TRBD2	.	TRBV27	TRBJ2-5	TGTGCCAGCAGGACTAGCGGGCGGATCCAAGAGACCCAGTACTTC	CASRTSGRIQETQYF
TRBD1	.	TRBV18	TRBJ1-2	TGTGCCAGCTCACCACCTGCGGGACAGACTAACTATGGCTACACCTTC	CASSPPAGQTNYGYTF
TRBD1	.	TRBV2	TRBJ1-5	TGTGCCAGCAGTAAGACAGGGGGCAGGGTTCAGCCCCAGCATTTT	CASSKTGGRVQPQHF
TRBD1	.	TRBV27	TRBJ1-2	TGTGCCAGCAGTTTAGAGGCAGGGGGCAGGTATGGCTACACCTTC	CASSLEAGGRYGYTF
.	once	TRBV12-5	TRBJ1-5	TGTGCTAGTGGCCGCGGGGTCGGGGGGCCCCAGCATTTT	CASGRGVGGPQHF
TRBD2	.	TRBV6-1	TRBJ2-1	TGTGCCAGCAGTGGGGGACTAGCGGGATACAATGAGCAGTTCTTC	CASSGGLAGYNEQFF
.	.	TRBV4-1	TRBJ1-1	TGCGCCAGCAGCCACCACCCTTCTGTATTTAGCGAACACCTATTGAACACTGAAGCTTTCTTT	CASSHHPSVFSEHLLNTEAFF
.	once	TRBV19	TRBJ2-7	TGTGCCAGTAGCCACTCAGGGGCCTACGAGCAGTACTTC	CASSHSGAYEQYF
.	.	TRBV7-8	TRBJ2-5	TGTGCCAGCAGCCCGACTCAAGAGACCCAGTACTTC	CASSPTQETQYF
TRBD2	.	TRBV28	TRBJ2-7	TGTGCCAGCCGCGGCGGGAGCCTTTACGAGCAGTACTTC	CASRGGSLYEQYF
TRBD1	.	TRBV30	TRBJ2-7	TGTGGAGGAGGGGACAGGATAACCTACGAGCAGTACTTC	CGGGDRITYEQYF
TRBD1	.	TRBV5-4	TRBJ1-1	TGTGCCAGCAGCTTGGAGGGGACAGGGGTCCGTGGGGCTTTCTTT	CASSLEGTGVRGAFF
.	.	TRBV9	TRBJ2-3	TGTGCCAGCAGCGTAGAGGACAGCCTCACAGATACGCAGTATTTT	CASSVEDSLTDTQYF
.	.	TRBV6-6	TRBJ2-2	TGTGCCAGCAACCATCTAGCGATTAACACCGGGGAGCTGTTTTTT	CASNHLAINTGELFF
TRBD1	once	TRBV6-4	TRBJ2-3	TGTGCCAGCAGCACCGTAAGAGGGGGCGGCACAGATACGCAGTATTTT	CASSTVRGGGTDTQYF
.	.	TRBV28	TRBJ2-7	TGTGCCAGCAGGCCGACAGGCTCTCCCTACGAGCAGTACTTC	CASRPTGSPYEQYF
.	.	TRBV2	TRBJ2-5	TGTGCCAGCAGGTATGGCAGACAAGAGACCCAGTACTTC	CASRYGRQETQYF
.	.	TRBV5-4	TRBJ1-2	TGTGCCAGCAGCTTGGCCGGGGGGCTTGATGGCTACACCTTC	CASSLAGGLDGYTF
.	.	TRBV4-2	TRBJ2-3	TGTGCCAGCAGCCGGGACTCTCGGAGGGACCCAAACACAGATACGCAGTATTTT	CASSRDSRRDPNTDTQYF
.	.	TRBV19	TRBJ2-7	TGTGCCAGTAGTATGGGGCATCCACGCTCCTACGAGCAGTACTTC	CASSMGHPRSYEQYF
.	.	TRBV2	TRBJ2-3	TGTGCCAGCAGGCTAGTAGATACGCAGTATTTT	CASRLVDTQYF
TRBD1	.	TRBV9	TRBJ2-7	TGTGCCAGCAGCGCGACAGGGTTCTACGAGCAGTACTTC	CASSATGFYEQYF
.	.	TRBV18	TRBJ1-3	TGTGCCAGCTCACGAACAGGGTTCTCTGGAAACACCATATATTTT	CASSRTGFSGNTIYF
TRBD2	.	TRBV19	TRBJ2-7	TGTGCCAGTAGTAAGGGGCTAGCGGGACCCTACGAGCAGTACTTC	CASSKGLAGPYEQYF
TRBD1	.	TRBV5-1	TRBJ2-7	TGCGCCAGCAGCTTAGGGACAGGGGTGTCCTACGAGCAGTACTTC	CASSLGTGVSYEQYF
.	once	TRBV4-2	TRBJ2-6	TGTGCCAGCAGCTTACAGGGCTATGGGGCCTCTGGGGCCAACGTCCTGACTTTC	CASSLQGYGASGANVLTF
TRBD2	once	TRBV5-4	TRBJ2-7	TGTGCCAGCAGCCTAACCGGGGGGAATCGCTACGAGCAGTACTTC	CASSLTGGNRYEQYF
.	once	TRBV5-1	TRBJ2-1	TGCGCCAGCAGCACTACACCTGGGGGGGCCTCCTACAATGAGCAGTTCTTC	CASSTTPGGASYNEQFF